In this sample, the clone carrying this T cell receptor beta chain turned up many times. Those donating, healthy Caucasian individuals from Russia, were aged roughly 6 to 95. The data are from a study of blood T cells in healthy people across ages. The CDR3 is 14 amino acids. Per germline, CDR1 DFQATT and CDR2 SNEGSKA (reference sequence). With V trimmed by 5 bases and J by 3 bases, 3 bases remained unmatched. Combining a sample-barcoded 5' primer with a J-beta primer mix, a second PCR ran for roughly 6 to 12 cycles. TCRdb passed the 5' RACE reads through MiXCR, listing each CDR3 protein once. Among about 1 million distinct CDR3 sequences listed, roughly a quarter were seen once. These same records also appear under a second study, on T cells of mothers and their children.

The receptor was derived from a girl aged 2 to 10 in good health. Sequencing was carried out using blood. The chain uses TRBV20-1 and TRBJ2-1, with 11 bases that match TRBD2. In DNA form, the CDR3 reads TGCAGTGCTCCGGGACTAGCGGACTACAATGAGCAGTTCTTC. Its protein product is CSAPGLADYNEQFF.